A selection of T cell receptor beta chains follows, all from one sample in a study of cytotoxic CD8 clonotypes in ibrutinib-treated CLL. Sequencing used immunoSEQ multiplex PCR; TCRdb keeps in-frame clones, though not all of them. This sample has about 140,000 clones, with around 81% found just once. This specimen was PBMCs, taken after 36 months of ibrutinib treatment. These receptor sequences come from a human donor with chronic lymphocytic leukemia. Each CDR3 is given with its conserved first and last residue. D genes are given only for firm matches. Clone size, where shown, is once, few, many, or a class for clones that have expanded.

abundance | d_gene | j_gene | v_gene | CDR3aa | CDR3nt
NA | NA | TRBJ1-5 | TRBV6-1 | CASSENTGGSPQHF | TGTGCCAGCAGTGAGAATACGGGGGGATCGCCCCAGCATTTT
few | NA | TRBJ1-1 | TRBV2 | CASSPSRTEAFF | TGTGCCAGCAGTCCATCCAGGACTGAAGCTTTCTTT
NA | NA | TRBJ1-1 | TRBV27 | CASSLSRGRFAFF | TGTGCCAGCAGTTTATCCAGGGGTAGGTTTGCTTTCTTT
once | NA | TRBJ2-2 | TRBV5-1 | CASSLYGRTTGELFF | TGCGCCAGCAGCTTGTATGGCAGAACCACCGGGGAGCTGTTTTTT
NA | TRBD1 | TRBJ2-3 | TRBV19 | CASSIEGTGTDTQYF | TGTGCCAGTAGTATCGAGGGGACAGGGACAGATACGCAGTATTTT
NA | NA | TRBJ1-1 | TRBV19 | CASSLKGHPEAFF | TGTGCCAGTAGCCTTAAGGGACATCCTGAAGCTTTCTTT
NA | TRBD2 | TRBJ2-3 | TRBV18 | CASSPGLAGRLAGDSDTQYF | TGTGCCAGCTCACCCGGCTTAGCAGGACGACTAGCGGGAGACTCAGATACGCAGTATTTT
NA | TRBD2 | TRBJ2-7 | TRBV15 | CATSRDGTSGMPQKQYF | TGTGCCACCAGCAGAGACGGGACTAGCGGGATGCCCCAGAAGCAGTACTTC
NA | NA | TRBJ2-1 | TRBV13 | CASSFLASSHNEQFF | TGTGCCAGCAGCTTTTTAGCCTCCTCTCACAATGAGCAGTTCTTC
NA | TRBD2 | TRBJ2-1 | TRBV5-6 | CASSPDIAGAPRNEQFF | TGTGCCAGCAGCCCGGATATAGCGGGAGCCCCCCGCAATGAGCAGTTCTTC
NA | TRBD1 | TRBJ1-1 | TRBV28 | CASSPDRGGTEAFF | TGTGCCAGCAGTCCCGACAGGGGGGGAACTGAAGCTTTCTTT
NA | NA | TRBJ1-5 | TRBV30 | CAWSVRGGSISNQPQHF | TGTGCCTGGAGTGTACGAGGAGGATCTATTAGCAATCAGCCCCAGCATTTT
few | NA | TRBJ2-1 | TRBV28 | CASGMNEQFF | TGTGCCAGCGGCATGAATGAGCAGTTCTTC
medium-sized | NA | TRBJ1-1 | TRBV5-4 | CASSPLVGGTLEAFF | TGTGCCAGCAGCCCCCTAGTTGGGGGGACCCTTGAAGCTTTCTTT
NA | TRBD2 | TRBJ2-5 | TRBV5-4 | CASRRAGVLRETQYF | TGTGCCAGCAGGAGGGCGGGAGTGCTTAGGGAGACCCAGTACTTC
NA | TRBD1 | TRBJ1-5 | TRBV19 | CASSTTGTGGDQPQHF | TGTGCCAGTAGTACAACTGGGACAGGGGGAGATCAGCCCCAGCATTTT
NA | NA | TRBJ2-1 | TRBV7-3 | CASSLIGYNEQFF | TGTGCCAGCAGCTTAATCGGGTACAATGAGCAGTTCTTC
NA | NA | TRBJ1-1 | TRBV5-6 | CASSVSGAPEAFF | TGTGCCAGCAGCGTATCAGGGGCCCCTGAAGCTTTCTTT
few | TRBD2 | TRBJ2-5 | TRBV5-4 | CASSATGTSAKETQYF | TGTGCCAGCAGCGCCACCGGGACTAGCGCCAAAGAGACCCAGTACTTC
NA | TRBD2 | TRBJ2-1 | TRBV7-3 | CASSTLAALYNEQFF | TGTGCCAGCAGCACCCTAGCGGCGCTCTACAATGAGCAGTTCTTC
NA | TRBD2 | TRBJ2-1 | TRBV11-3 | CASSLGGLAGANEQFF | TGTGCCAGCAGCTTAGGAGGGCTAGCGGGAGCCAATGAGCAGTTCTTC
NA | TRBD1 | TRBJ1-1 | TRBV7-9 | CASSQGGQSMNTEAFF | TGTGCCAGCAGCCAAGGGGGACAGAGCATGAACACTGAAGCTTTCTTT
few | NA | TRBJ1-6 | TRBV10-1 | CASSESIADSPLHF | TGCGCCAGCAGTGAGTCGATTGCGGACTCACCCCTCCACTTT
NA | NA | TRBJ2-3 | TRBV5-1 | CASSLGGHPTDTQYF | TGCGCCAGCAGCTTGGGGGGACACCCCACAGATACGCAGTATTTT
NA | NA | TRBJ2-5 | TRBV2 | CASRPGTTAETQYF | TGTGCCAGCAGGCCGGGAACAACGGCAGAGACCCAGTACTTC
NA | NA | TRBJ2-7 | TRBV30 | CALEKTGSTYEQYF | TGTGCCTTGGAAAAGACAGGTTCCACCTACGAGCAGTACTTC
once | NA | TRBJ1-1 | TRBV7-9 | CASSLWNTEAFF | TGTGCCAGCAGCTTATGGAACACTGAAGCTTTCTTT
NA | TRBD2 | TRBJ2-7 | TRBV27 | CASRAGETYEQYF | TGTGCCAGCAGAGCGGGAGAGACCTACGAGCAGTACTTC
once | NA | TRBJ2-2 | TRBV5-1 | CASSSHDYFPPAGELFF | TGCGCCAGCAGCTCCCATGATTATTTTCCTCCGGCCGGGGAGCTGTTTTTT
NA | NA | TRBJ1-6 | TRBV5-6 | CASSLGRRGSPLHF | TGTGCCAGCAGCCTGGGACGGAGGGGATCACCCCTCCACTTT
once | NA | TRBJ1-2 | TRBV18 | CASSPPSAPPNYGYTF | TGTGCCAGCTCACCACCTTCGGCGCCTCCTAACTATGGCTACACCTTC
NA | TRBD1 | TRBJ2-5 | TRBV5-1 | CASSLGQGAETQYF | TGCGCCAGCAGCTTGGGACAGGGAGCAGAGACCCAGTACTTC
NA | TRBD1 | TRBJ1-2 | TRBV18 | CASSPGTEVIYGYTF | TGTGCCAGCTCACCAGGGACAGAGGTGATATATGGCTACACCTTC
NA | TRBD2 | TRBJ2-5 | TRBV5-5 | CASSFASGSDQETQYF | TGTGCCAGCAGCTTCGCTAGCGGGAGTGATCAAGAGACCCAGTACTTC
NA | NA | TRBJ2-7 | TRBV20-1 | CSARAEYEQYF | TGCAGTGCTAGAGCTGAATACGAGCAGTACTTC
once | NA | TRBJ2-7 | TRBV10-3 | CAISAGDHEQYF | TGTGCCATCAGTGCGGGGGACCACGAGCAGTACTTC
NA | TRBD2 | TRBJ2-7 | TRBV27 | CASSITSGGPYEQYF | TGTGCCAGCAGTATAACTAGCGGAGGCCCCTACGAGCAGTACTTC
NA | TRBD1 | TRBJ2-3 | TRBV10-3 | CAISGRTGDSTDTQYF | TGTGCCATCAGTGGAAGGACAGGGGATAGCACAGATACGCAGTATTTT
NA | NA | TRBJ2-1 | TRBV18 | CASSRRDLDEQFF | TGTGCCAGCTCGCGCCGGGATCTCGATGAGCAGTTCTTC
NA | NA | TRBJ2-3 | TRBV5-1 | CASSLERSSTDTQYF | TGCGCCAGCAGCCTTGAGCGGAGTAGCACAGATACGCAGTATTTT
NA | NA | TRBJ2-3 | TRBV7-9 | CASSLGQRFTDTQYF | TGTGCCAGCAGCTTAGGTCAGCGGTTCACAGATACGCAGTATTTT
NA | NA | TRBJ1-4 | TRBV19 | CASSTGQPRGHNEKLFF | TGTGCCAGTAGTACGGGACAACCCCGGGGGCATAATGAAAAACTGTTTTTT
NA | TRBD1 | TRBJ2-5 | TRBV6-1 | CASRVTGGETQYF | TGTGCCAGCAGAGTGACAGGGGGAGAGACCCAGTACTTC
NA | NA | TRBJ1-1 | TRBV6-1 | CASSGRRAEAFF | TGTGCCAGCAGTGGGAGGAGGGCCGAAGCTTTCTTT
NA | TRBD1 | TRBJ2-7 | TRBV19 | CACGPTGGYEQYF | TGTGCCTGTGGCCCAACAGGGGGCTACGAGCAGTACTTC